This T cell receptor (beta chain) was captured by sequencing in a study of blood T cell repertoires in COVID-19. Overall study: Recovery among Cohort 3 donors was established by two negative PCRs, clearance, or symptom resolution. T cells, B-cell-depleted T cells, or PBMCs supplied cDNA or gDNA.

CDR3 size: 18 residues. Germline loops: CDR1 KGHDR, CDR2 SFDVKD. V was cut by 2 bases and J by 0 bases, with 16 bases left in between. Original processing methods: Estimated nucleated cell counts came from reference gene primer amplification. This table comes from immunoSEQ multiplex PCR, and its TCRdb copy is limited to in-frame clones, with some not included. V and J calls and clone size come straight from that table; D and trimming were deduced from the DNA. The sample records about 210,000 clones, 86% being singletons. The specimen was PBMCs or T cells enriched from blood (not recorded which). The chain has TRBV24-1 and TRBJ1-5, with D possibly TRBD1 on 6 matching bases. The origin of this receptor is a woman in her 40s in a cohort exposed to, infected with or recovered from COVID-19 (not recorded which). Here the CDR3 reads CATSDSRDIYDSNQPQHF. CDR3 coding DNA: TGTGCCACCAGTGATTCACGGGACATCTATGATAGCAATCAGCCCCAGCATTTT.